The sequence of this T cell receptor (beta chain) was determined in a study of PD-L1 blockade in urothelial cancer. The overall study: Most patients, about 85% of the 29, were males with bladder-origin cancer. Analyses used blood from 3 weeks (second dose) and 6 weeks after treatment start. A median blood sample held about 140,000 T cells and approximately 83,000 unique TCRs.

The time point is: pretreatment peripheral blood. There are 16 residues in the CDR3. The V gene end was trimmed by 2 bases and the J gene end by 7 bases; junction bases not matched to a gene: 4. Germline loops: CDR1 KGHSH, CDR2 LQKENI. Some clones are missing from TCRdb's copy, which holds only in-frame ones; the method was immunoSEQ multiplex PCR. Found here are about 52,000 clones, 75% to 90% of them singletons; the top ten hold roughly 1.4%. This clonotype was obtained from a man over 45 with urothelial cancer. The genes are TRBV18 and TRBJ2-2, with TRBD2 identical over 13 bases. Sequenced material: PBMCs, taken around atezolizumab (anti-PD-L1) treatment. The CDR3 protein is CASSPTSGRADGELFF. CDR3 coding DNA: TGTGCCAGCTCACCAACTAGCGGGAGGGCCGACGGGGAGCTGTTTTTT. The whole variable domain, remainder taken from reference TRBV18 and TRBJ2-2, is NAGVMQNPRHLVRRRGQEARLRCSPMKGHSHVYWYRQLPEEGLKFMVYLQKENIIDESGMPKERFSAEFPKEGPSILRIQQVVRGDSAAYFCASSPTSGRADGELFFGEGSRLTVL.